These 20 T cell receptor beta chains were sequenced from one sample in a study of T cell responses to AZD1222 COVID-19 vaccine. Clones were read by immunoSEQ multiplex PCR, and TCRdb kept only the in-frame ones, dropping some. The sample records roughly 120,000 clones, approximately 89% being singletons. The specimen was peripheral blood, collected on day 0 of AZD1222 vaccination. The receptors shown here come from an adult in good health.

CDR3 coding DNA: TGTGCCACCCGAGGCCAGGGACCCAGCCCCGGGCCCCAGCATTTT. Translation gives CATRGQGPSPGPQHF. The chain carries TRBV24-1 and TRBJ1-5; possible D gene TRBD1, 5 bases. Germline V CDR1 and CDR2: KGHDR, SFDVKD. The CDR3 is 15 residues long. Between the trimmed V and J ends, which lost 9 bases and 9 bases, there was a span of 23 bases.

The genes are TRBV20-1 and TRBJ1-1; D gene unclear. CDR3 length: 11 amino acids. Trimming took 6 bases from V and 6 from J, leaving 11 bases between them. Per germline, CDR1 DFQATT and CDR2 SNEGSKA (reference sequence). The DNA of the CDR3 is TGCAGTGCGCCGAGGGAGTCTGAAGCTTTCTTT. The encoded protein is CSAPRESEAFF.

J is TRBJ1-1 and V is TRBV7-9, with 9 bases aligning to TRBD1. V was clipped by 4 bases and J by 5 bases; unmatched bases: 8. The CDR3 contains 15 residues. Germline loops: CDR1 SEHNR, CDR2 FQNEAQ (reference sequence). CDR3 amino acids: CASSYRDRERTEAFF. The DNA for the CDR3 is TGTGCCAGCAGCTATCGGGACAGGGAAAGGACTGAAGCTTTCTTT.

The rearrangement uses TRBV18 and TRBJ1-2, with TRBD1 matching over 7 bases. V shed 3 bases and J 5 bases; nucleotides not matched to a gene: 9. The CDR3 has 15 residues. Germline V CDR1 and CDR2: KGHSH, LQKENI. In DNA form, the CDR3 reads TGTGCCAGCTCACCGGGGGACAGACCTTTATATGGCTACACCTTC. This gives the protein CASSPGDRPLYGYTF.

The V call is TRBV24-1, the J call TRBJ2-7; perhaps TRBD2 as D (7 bases). The germline CDR1 and CDR2 sequences are KGHDR and SFDVKD. This CDR3 has 14 residues. V was cut by 7 bases and J by 5 bases, with 17 bases left in between. CDR3 amino acids: CATSRGASSDEQYF. The DNA of the CDR3 is TGTGCCACCAGCCGGGGGGCCTCGTCGGACGAGCAGTACTTC.

The chain is built from TRBV25-1 and TRBJ1-5; the D gene is possibly TRBD1 (5 bases). Deletions cut 3 bases from V and 1 base from J, with 7 bases between. The germline CDR1 and CDR2 sequences are MGHDK and SYGVNS. CDR3 length: 14 amino acids. The CDR3 protein is CASSDYRSNQPQHF. Here the CDR3 DNA reads TGTGCCAGCAGTGATTACAGGAGCAATCAGCCCCAGCATTTT. Full variable domain (missing parts from reference TRBV25-1 and TRBJ1-5): EADIYQTPRYLVIGTGKKITLECSQTMGHDKMYWYQQDPGMELHLIHYSYGVNSTEKGDLSSESTVSRIRTEHFPLTLESARPSHTSQYLCASSDYRSNQPQHFGDGTRLSIL.

The chain has TRBV18 and TRBJ1-5; no definite D call. This CDR3 contains 13 residues. Germline V gene lookup returns CDR1 KGHSH and CDR2 LQKENI. The germline V and J ends were trimmed by 2 bases and 5 bases, with 7 bases remaining between them. CDR3 coding DNA: TGTGCCAGCTCACCAGGGGAGGATCAGCCCCAGCATTTT. It encodes CASSPGEDQPQHF.

The V and J genes are TRBV6-6 and TRBJ1-6, with a possible D match to TRBD1 (6 bases). Germline-derived CDR1 and CDR2 are MNHNY and SVGAGI (reference sequence). The CDR3 loop spans 15 amino acids. Trimming shortened V by 0 bases and J by 7 bases, and 10 bases separated the two germline ends. DNA of the CDR3: TGTGCCAGCAGTTACTCCGGGACAACAAATTCACCCCTCCACTTT. Translation gives CASSYSGTTNSPLHF.

The chain carries TRBV6-6 and TRBJ2-3; 14 nucleotides match TRBD2. The CDR3 is 15 amino acids. The V segment lost 6 bases and the J segment 5 bases; nucleotides outside the gene matches: 4. CDR1 is MNHNY, CDR2 SVGAGI, per germline (reference sequence). The CDR3 here is CASSGLAGGIDTQYF. The CDR3 DNA reads as TGTGCCAGCAGCGGACTAGCGGGGGGCATAGATACGCAGTATTTT.

The chain combines TRBV19 with TRBJ1-1; D is ambiguous. The germline gives CDR1 LNHDA, CDR2 SQIVND (reference sequence). This CDR3 contains 13 residues. With 3 bases removed from V and 6 bases from J, the gap between germline ends came to 11 bases. The CDR3 DNA follows: TGTGCCAGTAGTATTAATTCCCTATCTGAAGCTTTCTTT. Encoded protein: CASSINSLSEAFF.

The rearrangement uses TRBV7-2 and TRBJ2-1, with 12 bases matching TRBD2. CDR1 is SGHTA, CDR2 FQGNSA, per germline. V shed 5 bases, J shed 4 bases, and the junction held 12 bases outside the gene matches. The CDR3 extends over 18 amino acids. CDR3 nucleotide sequence: TGTGCCAGCAGCCGGCCATCTAGCGGGGGGGGTCGATACAATGAGCAGTTCTTC. Its translation: CASSRPSSGGGRYNEQFF.

A word on this clone: This sample also contains other DNA sequences that code for the same CDR3. The chain combines TRBV18 with TRBJ2-3; D is ambiguous. The length of the CDR3 is 13 residues. Germline CDR1 KGHSH, CDR2 LQKENI. Trimming removed 0 bases at V and 0 bases at J, with 1 base between. The CDR3 region has the DNA TGTGCCAGCTCACCACCGAGCACAGATACGCAGTATTTT. Protein: CASSPPSTDTQYF.

The chain combines TRBV11-2 with TRBJ1-6; the D gene is possibly TRBD1 (5 bases). Trimming stripped 1 base from V and 8 bases from J, with 15 bases between. CDR1 is SGHAT, CDR2 FQNNGV, per germline. The CDR3 is made up of 16 amino acids. The CDR3 here is CASSLVPGPGDSPLHF. CDR3 DNA sequence: TGTGCCAGCAGCTTAGTACCAGGGCCTGGGGATTCACCCCTCCACTTT. The full variable domain, its missing parts supplied by reference TRBV11-2 and TRBJ1-6, is EAGVAQSPRYKIIEKRQSVAFWCNPISGHATLYWYQQILGQGPKLLIQFQNNGVVDDSQLPKDRFSAERLKGVDSTLKIQPAKLEDSAVYLCASSLVPGPGDSPLHFGNGTRLTVT.

J is TRBJ1-1 and V is TRBV7-8; maybe TRBD1 (5 bases). The length of the CDR3 is 11 residues. Germline V gene data show CDR1 as SGHVS and CDR2 as FQNEAQ. V dropped 5 bases and J dropped 8 bases, with 9 bases sitting between them. The CDR3 region has the DNA TGTGCCAGCAGCCGACAGTTCGAAGCTTTCTTT. Translated: CASSRQFEAFF.

This chain uses TRBV29-1 with TRBJ2-7, with 12 bases matching TRBD2. This CDR3 spans 15 amino acids. Trimming took 4 bases from V and 4 from J; bases not matched to a gene: 8. CDR1 is SQVTM, CDR2 ANQGSEA, per germline. CDR3: CSVVGLAGTEYEQYF. The CDR3 DNA reads as TGCAGCGTTGTAGGACTAGCGGGGACCGAGTACGAGCAGTACTTC.

The chain has TRBV19 and TRBJ2-2; D is undetermined. Germline CDR1 and CDR2: LNHDA and SQIVND (reference sequence). The CDR3 runs to 15 residues. V was clipped by 8 bases and J by 3 bases, with 16 bases between them. For the CDR3, the DNA is TGTGCCAGTCTCCGGGCGGCTGCCGACACCGGGGAGCTGTTTTTT. Amino acids: CASLRAAADTGELFF.

This clone is a singleton in its sample. The chain is built from TRBV25-1 and TRBJ1-6; no reliable D call. Trimming removed 6 bases at V and 4 bases at J, with 10 bases between. In germline, CDR1 is MGHDK, CDR2 SYGVNS. The CDR3 covers 14 residues. CDR3 sequence (DNA): TGTGCCAGCAGAGGGAGTTGGTATAATTCACCCCTCCACTTT. Translation gives CASRGSWYNSPLHF.

The chain uses TRBV6-5 and TRBJ1-1; perhaps TRBD1 as D (5 bases). The CDR3 is 13 amino acids. Germline CDR1 MNHEY, CDR2 SVGAGI. V gave up 10 bases and J gave up 3 bases, with 15 bases separating them. The CDR3 here is CATGTGGYTEAFF. In nucleotides, the CDR3 is TGTGCCACCGGAACCGGGGGTTACACTGAAGCTTTCTTT.

This chain uses TRBV6-5 with TRBJ2-2, with a tentative D call TRBD1 (6 bases). This CDR3 has 15 amino acids. V was cut by 5 bases and J by 4 bases, with 14 bases left in between. The germline V gene has CDR1 MNHEY and CDR2 SVGAGI. The CDR3 spells CASSRQAAGTGELFF. The CDR3 nucleotides read TGTGCCAGCAGTCGACAGGCCGCGGGCACCGGGGAGCTGTTTTTT.

The chain carries TRBV10-3 and TRBJ2-7; TRBD1 or TRBD2 may be the D gene (5 bases each). Germline CDR1 and CDR2: ENHRY and SYGVKD. The CDR3 has 17 residues. Trimming shortened V by 7 bases and J by 2 bases, and 24 bases separated the two germline ends. CDR3 in DNA: TGTGCCATCACCTCCACGGGGCAGGGATACCCAGCCTACGAGCAGTACTTC. Protein: CAITSTGQGYPAYEQYF.